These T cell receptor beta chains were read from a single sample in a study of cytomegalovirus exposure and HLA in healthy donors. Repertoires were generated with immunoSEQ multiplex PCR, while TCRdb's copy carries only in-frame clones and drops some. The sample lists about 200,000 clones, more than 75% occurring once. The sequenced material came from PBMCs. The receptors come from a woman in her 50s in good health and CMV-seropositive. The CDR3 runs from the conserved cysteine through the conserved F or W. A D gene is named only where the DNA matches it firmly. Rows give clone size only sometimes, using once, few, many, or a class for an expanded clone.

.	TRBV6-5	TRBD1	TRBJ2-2	CASRLGQGYGELFF	TGTGCCAGCAGACTTGGACAGGGCTATGGGGAGCTGTTTTTT
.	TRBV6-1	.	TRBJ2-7	CASSPVEGGGEQYF	TGTGCCAGCAGTCCGGTAGAGGGAGGGGGCGAGCAGTACTTC
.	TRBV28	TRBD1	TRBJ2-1	CASSSRKVRVPRQGENEQFF	TGTGCCAGCAGTTCACGGAAGGTGAGGGTTCCCCGACAGGGGGAAAATGAGCAGTTCTTC
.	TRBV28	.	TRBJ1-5	CASSLGQGLDQPQHF	TGTGCCAGCAGTTTAGGGCAGGGACTGGATCAGCCCCAGCATTTT
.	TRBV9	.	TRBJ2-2	CASSVGFAAANTGELFF	TGTGCCAGCAGCGTAGGGTTCGCGGCTGCGAACACCGGGGAGCTGTTTTTT
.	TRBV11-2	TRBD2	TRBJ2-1	CASSLDGSGRWANEQFF	TGTGCCAGCAGCTTAGATGGTAGCGGGAGATGGGCGAATGAGCAGTTCTTC
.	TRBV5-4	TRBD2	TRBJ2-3	CASSVRLAGDDTQYF	TGTGCCAGCAGCGTCCGACTAGCGGGAGACGATACGCAGTATTTT
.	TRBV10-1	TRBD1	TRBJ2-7	CASSEGTGKGYEQYF	TGCGCCAGCAGTGAAGGGACAGGGAAGGGCTACGAGCAGTACTTC
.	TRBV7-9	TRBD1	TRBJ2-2	CASSTAPRTGTGELFF	TGTGCCAGCAGCACCGCCCCCCGGACAGGGACCGGGGAGCTGTTTTTT
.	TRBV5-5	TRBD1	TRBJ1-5	CASSYGTGLNQPQHF	TGTGCCAGCAGCTACGGGACAGGGCTCAATCAGCCCCAGCATTTT
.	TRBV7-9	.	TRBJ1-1	CASSLEARGEAFF	TGTGCCAGCAGCTTAGAGGCCCGGGGTGAAGCTTTCTTT
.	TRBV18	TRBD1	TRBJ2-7	CASSPPAAQGASGEQYF	TGTGCCAGCTCACCACCGGCCGCCCAGGGGGCATCGGGCGAGCAGTACTTC
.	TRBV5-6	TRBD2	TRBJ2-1	CASSPTSGGMNEQFF	TGTGCCAGCAGCCCGACTAGCGGGGGGATGAATGAGCAGTTCTTC
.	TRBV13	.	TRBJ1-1	CASSLDKGLSTEAFF	TGTGCCAGCAGCTTAGATAAGGGGTTGAGCACTGAAGCTTTCTTT
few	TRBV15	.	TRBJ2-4	CATSRDGHSKNSQYF	TGTGCCACCAGCAGAGATGGACACTCCAAAAACAGTCAGTACTTC
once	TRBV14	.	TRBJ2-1	CASSVLRSPEQFF	TGTGCCAGCAGCGTACTAAGGAGCCCTGAGCAGTTCTTC
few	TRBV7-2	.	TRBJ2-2	CASSPSYTGELFF	TGTGCCAGCAGCCCGAGCTATACCGGGGAGCTGTTTTTT
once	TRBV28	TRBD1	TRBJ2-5	CASSADSGGWETQYF	TGTGCCAGCAGTGCCGACTCAGGGGGCTGGGAGACCCAGTACTTC
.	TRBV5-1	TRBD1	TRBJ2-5	CASSSLVGTGEETQYF	TGCGCCAGCAGCTCGCTGGTAGGTACAGGGGAGGAGACCCAGTACTTC
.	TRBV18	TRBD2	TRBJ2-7	CASSPQGGRGPSSYEQYF	TGTGCCAGCTCACCACAAGGCGGGAGGGGGCCGAGCTCCTACGAGCAGTACTTC
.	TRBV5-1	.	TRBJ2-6	CASSLALSGANVLTF	TGCGCCAGCAGCTTGGCACTCTCTGGGGCCAACGTCCTGACTTTC